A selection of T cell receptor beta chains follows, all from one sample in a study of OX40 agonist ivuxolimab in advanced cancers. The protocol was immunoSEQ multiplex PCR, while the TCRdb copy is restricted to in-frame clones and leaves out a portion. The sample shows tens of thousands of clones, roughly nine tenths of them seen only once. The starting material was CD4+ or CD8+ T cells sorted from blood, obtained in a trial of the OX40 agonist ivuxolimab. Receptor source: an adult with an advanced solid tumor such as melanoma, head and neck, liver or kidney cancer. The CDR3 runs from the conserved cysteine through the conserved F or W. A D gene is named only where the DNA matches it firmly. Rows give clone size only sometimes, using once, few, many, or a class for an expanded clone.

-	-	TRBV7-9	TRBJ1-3	CASSLAGRTSGNTIYF	TGTGCCAGCAGCTTAGCCGGCAGGACCTCTGGAAACACCATATATTTT
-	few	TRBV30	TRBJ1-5	CAWSRQHSNQPQHF	TGTGCCTGGAGTAGGCAGCATAGCAATCAGCCCCAGCATTTT
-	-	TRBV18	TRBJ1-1	CASSPTENTEAFF	TGTGCCAGCTCACCAACAGAGAACACTGAAGCTTTCTTT
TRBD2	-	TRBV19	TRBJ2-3	CASSMRDGRSTDTQYF	TGTGCCAGTAGTATGAGAGACGGGAGGAGCACAGATACGCAGTATTTT
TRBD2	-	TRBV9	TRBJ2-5	CASSSRGGETQYF	TGTGCCAGCAGCTCCCGCGGGGGAGAGACCCAGTACTTC
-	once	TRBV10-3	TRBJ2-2	CAISNSFTGSGELFF	TGTGCCATCAGCAATTCGTTCACAGGGTCCGGGGAGCTGTTTTTT
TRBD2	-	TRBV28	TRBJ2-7	CASIPGGFNERPYEQYF	TGTGCCAGCATTCCCGGGGGGTTTAACGAACGCCCCTACGAGCAGTACTTC
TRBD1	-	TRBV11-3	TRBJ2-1	CASSLYGTGHNEQFF	TGTGCCAGCAGCTTATATGGGACAGGGCACAATGAGCAGTTCTTC
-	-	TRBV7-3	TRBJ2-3	CASSSPLEDTQYF	TGTGCCAGCAGCTCCCCCTTAGAGGATACGCAGTATTTT
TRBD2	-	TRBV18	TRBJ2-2	CASSRGSGGLNTGELFF	TGTGCCAGCTCTCGCGGTAGCGGGGGCCTAAACACCGGGGAGCTGTTTTTT
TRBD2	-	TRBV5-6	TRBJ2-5	CASSLAGLAQYF	TGTGCCAGCAGTCTAGCGGGTCTCGCCCAGTACTTC
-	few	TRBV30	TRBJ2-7	CAWQGRIRGYEQYF	TGTGCCTGGCAAGGCCGCATCCGGGGTTACGAGCAGTACTTC
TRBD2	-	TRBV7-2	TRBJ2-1	CASSLEIGTSGEQFF	TGTGCCAGCAGCTTGGAAATCGGGACTAGCGGTGAGCAGTTCTTC
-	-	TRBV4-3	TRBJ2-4	CASSQEGDRDIQYF	TGCGCCAGCAGCCAAGAAGGAGACAGAGACATTCAGTACTTC
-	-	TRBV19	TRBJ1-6	CASSIGKGSSYNSPLHF	TGTGCCAGTAGTATCGGGAAGGGGAGCTCCTATAATTCACCCCTCCACTTT
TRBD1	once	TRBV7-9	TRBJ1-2	CASSPTPGQSVGGYTF	TGTGCCAGCAGCCCAACCCCGGGACAGAGTGTAGGTGGCTACACCTTC